These 20 T cell receptor beta chains were all obtained from the same sample, sequenced in a study of Graves' ophthalmopathy and Graves' hyperthyroidism. RNA transcripts provided the template for amplifying TCR beta CDR3 regions. Investigators did first-round RT-PCR with HTBI primers, then second-round multiplex PCR. TCRdb independently ran MiXCR on the multiplex PCR reads; one entry per CDR3 protein. The data contain about 500,000 distinct CDR3 sequences, around 14% of them singletons. Sequences were obtained from blood. Receptors were obtained from a woman in her thirties with Graves' ophthalmopathy.

This clonotype was seen more than once but under ten times. The rearrangement links TRBV5-1 to TRBJ2-2; TRBD2 matches 10 bases. Germline V gene data show CDR1 as SGHRS and CDR2 as YFSETQ. CDR3 length: 17 residues. Trimming at V came to 0 bases and at J to 6 bases, leaving 8 bases not matched to a gene. CDR3 nucleotide sequence: TGCGCCAGCAGCTTGGATCTGGGACTAGCGCCCGCCGGGGAGCTGTTTTTT. This codes for CASSLDLGLAPAGELFF.

This clonotype was counted many times. J is TRBJ1-6 and V is TRBV7-8, with 8 bases lining up with TRBD1. The CDR3 runs to 16 residues. Germline CDR1 and CDR2: SGHVS and FQNEAQ. V lost 7 bases and J lost 9; bases outside the gene matches: 14. The CDR3 spells CASNPVGRGQTSPLHF. The CDR3 coding sequence is TGTGCCAGCAATCCTGTGGGCAGGGGGCAGACTTCACCCCTCCACTTT.

This clonotype was seen a handful of times. This chain joins TRBV5-6 and TRBJ1-2; 7 bases are shared with TRBD1. The CDR3 consists of 14 residues. Germline assignment: CDR1 SGHDT and CDR2 YYEEEE. V lost 5 bases and J lost 4; bases outside the gene matches: 8. The CDR3 sequence: CASRQTGIIYGYTF. In nucleotides, the CDR3 is TGTGCCAGCAGGCAGACAGGGATTATCTATGGCTACACCTTC.

This clonotype was picked up many times. The CDR3 DNA reads as TGTGCCAGTAGTACCGGCGCGGGGAGTGATTATCAGCCCCAGCATTTT. It specifies CASSTGAGSDYQPQHF. J is TRBJ1-5 and V is TRBV19; D remains unclear. The CDR3 is 16 amino acids. Trimming shortened V by 4 bases and J by 5 bases, and 18 bases separated the two germline ends. Germline V gene sequence: CDR1 LNHDA, CDR2 SQIVND (reference sequence).

With regard to this clonotype: The CDR3 carries no conserved terminal phenylalanine or tryptophan, so it likely arises from a read error. CDR3 sequence (DNA): TGTGCCAGCAGCTTAGCCCCGCCGGGACTAGCGGGGGTTGACAAAGAGACCCAGTACCTC. Amino acid sequence: CASSLAPPGLAGVDKETQYL. V and J are TRBV7-2 and TRBJ2-5, with 14 bases identical to TRBD2. J lost 3 bases, V lost 0 bases, and 12 bases had no gene match. From germline, CDR1 is SGHTA and CDR2 FQGNSA. The CDR3 extends over 20 amino acids.

In this sample, this clonotype turned up many times. CDR3 nucleotides: TGTGCCAGCAGTCGCTTGGACAGCTTGAACACCGGGGAGCTGTTTTTT. This codes for CASSRLDSLNTGELFF. The chain carries TRBV6-1 and TRBJ2-2; tentative D call: TRBD1 (6 bases). The CDR3 is made up of 16 amino acids. Trimming stripped 5 bases from V and 1 base from J, with 14 bases between. CDR1 and CDR2 from the germline V gene are MNHNS and SASEGT.

This clonotype was found many times. CDR3 loop: CSAKALGYTF. CDR3 coding DNA: TGCAGTGCCAAGGCGCTTGGCTACACCTTC. The V call is TRBV20-1, the J call TRBJ1-2; D gene ambiguous. V was cut by 6 bases and J by 7 bases, with 9 bases left in between. CDR3 length: 10 amino acids. The germline CDR1 and CDR2 sequences are DFQATT and SNEGSKA (reference sequence).

This clonotype was detected ten times or more. V gene TRBV24-1 combines with J gene TRBJ2-3; 8 nucleotides match TRBD1. The CDR3 runs to 17 residues. Germline CDR1 and CDR2: KGHDR and SFDVKD. The V gene end was trimmed by 5 bases and the J gene end by 2 bases; junction bases not matched to a gene: 11. Written as DNA, the CDR3 is TGTGCCACCAGTGGGGGAGGACAGGGAGTGATCACAGATACGCAGTATTTT. It codes for CATSGGGQGVITDTQYF.

This rearrangement joins TRBV20-1 to TRBJ1-2; D gene uncertain. The CDR3 spans 14 residues. The ends were cut back, 5 bases at V and 2 bases at J, with 15 bases in the middle. Germline V lookup: CDR1 DFQATT, CDR2 SNEGSKA (reference sequence). CDR3 amino acids: CSAGGQTRNYGYTF. CDR3 nucleotide sequence: TGCAGTGCTGGCGGGCAGACTCGAAACTATGGCTACACCTTC.

This clonotype was seen a few times. The genes are TRBV12-3 or TRBV12-4 and TRBJ1-3; maybe TRBD1 (5 bases). Trimming took off 8 bases at V and 0 bases at J, with 20 bases between the two ends. This CDR3 spans 17 amino acids. The CDR3 protein is CASLHAGDSSSGNTIYF. The CDR3 DNA sequence: TGTGCCAGCCTCCACGCGGGGGACTCCTCCTCTGGAAACACCATATATTTT.

There are many counts of this clonotype. This chain's CDR3 is CSYGGTDGYTF. CDR3 sequence (DNA): TGCAGCTATGGGGGCACCGATGGCTACACCTTC. The chain combines TRBV29-1 with TRBJ1-2, with D perhaps matching TRBD1 (6 bases). The V end lost 8 bases, the J end lost 6 bases, and 13 bases lay between the germline ends. Germline assignment: CDR1 SQVTM and CDR2 ANQGSEA. This CDR3 contains 11 residues.

The chain links TRBV7-2 to TRBJ1-2; 7 bases match TRBD1. The CDR3 consists of 15 residues. V gave up 5 bases and J gave up 7 bases; unmatched junction bases: 13. CDR1 is SGHTA, CDR2 FQGNSA, per germline. CDR3 protein: CASSLAQGSWGGYTF. As DNA, the CDR3 is TGTGCCAGCAGCCTCGCACAGGGGAGCTGGGGTGGCTACACCTTC.

Ten or more counts support this clonotype. The rearrangement joins TRBV11-2 to TRBJ2-2, with TRBD1 matching 7 bases. This CDR3 region has 12 residues. V lost 5 bases to trimming and J lost 7 bases; unmatched junction nucleotides: 1. The germline V gene has CDR1 SGHAT and CDR2 FQNNGV. This CDR3 is CASSAGGGELFF. The CDR3, as DNA: TGTGCCAGCAGCGCAGGGGGCGGGGAGCTGTTTTTT.

V usage is TRBV4-1 and J usage is TRBJ1-1; TRBD1 matches 9 bases. Trimming removed 4 bases from V and 6 bases from J; junction bases left unmatched: 12. Germline V lookup: CDR1 MGHRA, CDR2 YSYEKL. The CDR3 loop spans 16 amino acids. CDR3 amino acids: CASSRVTGQGIPEAFF. In DNA, the CDR3 is TGCGCCAGCAGCCGTGTAACAGGACAGGGGATTCCTGAAGCTTTCTTT.

The table lists this clonotype with many counts. The chain uses TRBV19 and TRBJ2-6; D is undetermined. V shed 5 bases and J shed 3 bases, with 14 bases lying between them. CDR1 and CDR2 from the germline V gene are LNHDA and SQIVND (reference sequence). This CDR3 has 16 amino acids. CDR3 residues: CASSPLPGFGANVLTF. In DNA, the CDR3 is TGTGCCAGTAGTCCCCTCCCGGGCTTTGGGGCCAACGTCCTGACTTTC.

The sample holds a few counts of this clonotype. The chain links TRBV7-3 to TRBJ2-5, with D maybe TRBD2 (6 bases). Germline V CDR1 and CDR2: SGHTA, FQGTGA. The CDR3 length is 15 residues. V was pared by 5 bases and J by 1 base, with 14 bases between. The CDR3: CASSPMGGVQETQYF. In DNA form, the CDR3 reads TGTGCCAGCAGCCCCATGGGAGGCGTCCAAGAGACCCAGTACTTC. The full variable domain, rest sourced from reference TRBV7-3 and TRBJ2-5, is GAGVSQTPSNKVTEKGKYVELRCDPISGHTALYWYRQSLGQGPEFLIYFQGTGAADDSGLPNDRFFAVRPEGSVSTLKIQRTERGDSAVYLCASSPMGGVQETQYFGPGTRLLVL.

The table lists this clonotype with many counts. The chain employs TRBV28 and TRBJ2-7; 7 bases agree with TRBD1. Germline CDR1 is MDHEN and CDR2 is SYDVKM. The trim removed 8 bases at V and 2 bases at J, leaving 9 bases unmatched. The CDR3 totals 14 residues. This CDR3 reads CASLTGVTPYEQYF. CDR3 nucleotide sequence: TGTGCCAGCCTAACAGGGGTGACCCCCTACGAGCAGTACTTC.

This clonotype was seen ten or more times. J is TRBJ2-6 and V is TRBV6-5; D perhaps matches TRBD2 (6 bases). In germline, CDR1 is MNHEY, CDR2 SVGAGI. The CDR3 spans 17 residues. Trimming cost V 3 bases and J 2 bases, with 14 bases left between them. Here the CDR3 DNA reads TGTGCCAGCAGTTATAGCGGTGGGTCACCTGGGGCCAACGTCCTGACTTTC. As protein: CASSYSGGSPGANVLTF.

This rearrangement joins TRBV10-3 to TRBJ2-6; TRBD1 might be the D (6 bases). Between the trimmed V and J ends, which lost 1 base and 1 base, there was a span of 17 bases. Per the germline V gene, CDR1 is ENHRY and CDR2 is SYGVKD. The CDR3 covers 19 residues. CDR3 coding DNA: TGTGCCATCAGTGAGTATTGGAACAGGGATCCGTCTGGGGCCAACGTCCTGACTTTC. Translating it yields CAISEYWNRDPSGANVLTF.

Comments on this clonotype: The germline gene is not matched at one end of the junction; a read error may be the cause. The V call is TRBV20-1, the J call TRBJ2-7; tentatively, D is TRBD2 (6 bases). This CDR3 region has 16 residues. Germline assignment: CDR1 DFQATT and CDR2 SNEGSKA (reference sequence). CDR3 nucleotides: TGCAGTGCCATAAGAGGCGGCGGGAAGCCGGGGCACGATCAGTACTTC. It is translated as CSAIRGGGKPGHDQYF.